These 32 T cell receptor beta chains share one sample of origin, sequenced in a study of blood T cell repertoires in COVID-19. Some clones are missing from TCRdb's copy, which holds only in-frame ones; the method was immunoSEQ multiplex PCR. The repertoire consists of roughly 330,000 clones, with more than 70% occurring once and the leading ten covering around 1.6%. The sequencing input was peripheral blood. All receptors come from a woman in her forties or fifties with acute or convalescent COVID-19.

This clone was recorded a few times. The V gene is TRBV11-3, the J gene TRBJ2-7; D call uncertain. There are 13 residues in the CDR3. V was trimmed by 3 bases and J by 3 bases, leaving 9 bases between them. The V gene's germline CDR1 is SGHNT and CDR2 YENEEA. The CDR3 coding sequence is TGTGCCAGCAGCTTCGGTACCGGCTACGAGCAGTACTTC. Encoded protein: CASSFGTGYEQYF.

This clone has just one count. The chain uses TRBV11-2 and TRBJ1-2; maybe TRBD1 (6 bases). The V end lost 5 bases, the J end lost 1 base, and 14 bases lay between the germline ends. The CDR3 is 15 residues long. CDR1 SGHAT and CDR2 FQNNGV come from the germline V gene. This chain's CDR3 is CASSPRGTFNYGYTF. Here the CDR3 DNA reads TGTGCCAGCAGCCCAAGGGGGACGTTTAACTATGGCTACACCTTC. Full variable domain (remainder filled in from reference TRBV11-2 and TRBJ1-2): EAGVAQSPRYKIIEKRQSVAFWCNPISGHATLYWYQQILGQGPKLLIQFQNNGVVDDSQLPKDRFSAERLKGVDSTLKIQPAKLEDSAVYLCASSPRGTFNYGYTFGSGTRLTVV.

V is TRBV6-5 and J is TRBJ2-7; 7 bases align to TRBD1. Germline CDR1 reads MNHEY; CDR2 reads SVGAGI. The V gene end was trimmed by 6 bases and the J gene end by 1 base; junction bases not matched to a gene: 9. The CDR3 has 15 residues. The CDR3 reads CASRVRDRGSYEQYF. In DNA, the CDR3 is TGTGCCAGCAGAGTCCGGGACAGAGGATCCTACGAGCAGTACTTC.

The V gene is TRBV7-3, the J gene TRBJ1-1; no clear D gene. Per germline, CDR1 SGHTA and CDR2 FQGTGA. Trimming shortened V by 2 bases and J by 0 bases, and 7 bases separated the two germline ends. The CDR3 is made up of 14 amino acids. In DNA, the CDR3 is TGTGCCAGCAGCTTAGCGGCGGTGAACACTGAAGCTTTCTTT. It is translated as CASSLAAVNTEAFF.

The chain combines TRBV28 with TRBJ2-5; D call uncertain. This CDR3 contains 15 residues. Per the germline V gene, CDR1 is MDHEN and CDR2 is SYDVKM. The V end was cut by 5 bases, the J end by 3 bases, with 16 bases between. The CDR3 protein is CASSPGGAPEETQYF. CDR3 sequence (DNA): TGTGCCAGCAGTCCCGGCGGAGCGCCCGAAGAGACCCAGTACTTC.

The CDR3 reads CASSLGTGGDEQYF. The CDR3 region has the DNA TGTGCCAGCAGTCTAGGGACAGGGGGGGACGAGCAGTACTTC. This chain uses TRBV27 with TRBJ2-7, with 11 bases identical to TRBD1. Germline V lookup: CDR1 MNHEY, CDR2 SMNVEV (reference sequence). V lost 5 bases to trimming and J lost 5 bases; unmatched junction nucleotides: 5. The CDR3 runs to 14 residues.

This clone came up once. The chain combines TRBV19 with TRBJ2-7; D is perhaps TRBD1 (6 bases). CDR3 length: 14 amino acids. CDR1 and CDR2 from the germline V gene are LNHDA and SQIVND (reference sequence). V gave up 5 bases and J gave up 1 base, with 12 bases separating them. CDR3 protein: CASSLDSRSYEQYF. In DNA, the CDR3 is TGTGCCAGTAGTCTGGACAGTAGATCCTACGAGCAGTACTTC. The full variable domain, rest sourced from reference TRBV19 and TRBJ2-7, is DGGITQSPKYLFRKEGQNVTLSCEQNLNHDAMYWYRQDPGQGLRLIYYSQIVNDFQKGDIAEGYSVSREKKESFPLTVTSAQKNPTAFYLCASSLDSRSYEQYFGPGTRLTVT.

The V gene is TRBV19, the J gene TRBJ1-2; D is uncertain. V gave up 4 bases and J gave up 7 bases, with 10 bases separating them. CDR3 length: 12 amino acids. CDR1 LNHDA and CDR2 SQIVND come from the germline V gene (reference sequence). CDR3 in amino acids: CASSNEGGGYTF. The CDR3 DNA is TGTGCCAGTAGTAACGAGGGAGGTGGCTACACCTTC.

This chain links TRBV30 with TRBJ2-2, with TRBD2 as a possible D gene (6 bases). The CDR3 contains 16 residues. Trimming removed 0 bases from V and 0 bases from J, with 11 bases in between. Germline lookup yields CDR1 GTSNPN and CDR2 SVGIG (reference sequence). This CDR3 reads CAWSVRDLANTGELFF. Here the CDR3 DNA reads TGTGCCTGGAGTGTAAGGGACTTAGCGAACACCGGGGAGCTGTTTTTT. Full variable domain (outside the CDR3, taken from reference TRBV30 and TRBJ2-2): SQTIHQWPATLVQPVGSPLSLECTVEGTSNPNLYWYRQAAGRGLQLLFYSVGIGQISSEVPQNLSASRPQDRQFILSSKKLLLSDSGFYLCAWSVRDLANTGELFFGEGSRLTVL.

This clone was picked up one time. The gene calls are TRBV24-1 and TRBJ1-2; D is perhaps TRBD1 (5 bases). Trimming pared 2 bases from V and 5 bases from J, leaving 11 bases between. The length of the CDR3 is 14 residues. The germline V gene has CDR1 KGHDR and CDR2 SFDVKD. The CDR3 nucleotides are TGTGCCACCAGTGATTCTTCAGGGAAATATGGCTACACCTTC. This codes for CATSDSSGKYGYTF.

The sample holds a few counts of this clone. V is TRBV9 and J is TRBJ1-6; D perhaps matches TRBD1 (6 bases). V was clipped by 3 bases and J by 8 bases, with 15 bases between them. This CDR3 region has 15 residues. CDR1 SGDLS and CDR2 YYNGEE come from the germline V gene. The CDR3 is CASSEGDVKDSPLHF. The CDR3 region has the DNA TGTGCCAGCAGCGAGGGGGACGTTAAGGATTCACCCCTCCACTTT.

The V call is TRBV9, the J call TRBJ1-2; 7 bases align to TRBD1. The V segment lost 0 bases and the J segment 4 bases; nucleotides outside the gene matches: 6. Germline lookup yields CDR1 SGDLS and CDR2 YYNGEE. The CDR3 runs 15 residues. CDR3 bases: TGTGCCAGCAGCGTAGAGAGGGGGCTCCTCTATGGCTACACCTTC. Encoded protein: CASSVERGLLYGYTF.

This rearrangement joins TRBV7-3 to TRBJ1-5; D remains ambiguous. CDR3 length: 13 residues. Germline CDR1 and CDR2: SGHTA and FQGTGA. Trimming shortened V by 4 bases and J by 4 bases, and 8 bases separated the two germline ends. The chain's CDR3 is CASSSGGNQPQHF. Written as DNA, the CDR3 is TGTGCCAGCAGCTCGGGAGGGAATCAGCCCCAGCATTTT.

The chain links TRBV3-1 (or the pseudogene TRBV3-2) to TRBJ1-2; maybe TRBD1 (6 bases). CDR3 length: 15 amino acids. Trimming left V 1 base short and J 4 bases short, with 13 bases between. Germline CDR1 LGHDT, CDR2 YNNKEL (reference sequence). DNA for the CDR3: TGTGCCAGCAGCCAAGGGGGCAGGGGTTTCTATGGCTACACCTTC. Translation gives CASSQGGRGFYGYTF.

V is TRBV3-1 (or the pseudogene TRBV3-2) and J is TRBJ2-3; 14 nucleotides agree with TRBD2. From germline, CDR1 is LGHDT and CDR2 YNNKEL (reference sequence). The CDR3 loop spans 20 amino acids. Trimming at V came to 1 base and at J to 5 bases, leaving 14 bases not matched to a gene. CDR3 sequence (DNA): TGTGCCAGCAGCCAAGTAACGGCGAGGACTAGCGGGAGGAGGCGAGATACGCAGTATTTT. Translated, it gives CASSQVTARTSGRRRDTQYF.

The sample holds one count of this clone. The J gene is TRBJ2-7, the V gene TRBV5-1, with 7 bases that match TRBD2. The CDR3 covers 14 residues. With 4 bases clipped from V and 3 bases from J, the junction kept 7 bases outside the gene matches. CDR1 is SGHRS, CDR2 YFSETQ, per germline. The CDR3 nucleotides read TGCGCCAGCAGCCTGGGGCTAGCGGTCTACGAGCAGTACTTC. Its translation: CASSLGLAVYEQYF.

The chain recombines TRBV27 with TRBJ2-7; 9 bases line up with TRBD2. J lost 0 bases, V lost 5 bases, and 8 bases had no gene match. CDR1 and CDR2 (germline): MNHEY, SMNVEV (reference sequence). The CDR3 contains 16 residues. The DNA of the CDR3 is TGTGCCAGCAGTCCGGTGACTAGCGGAAACTCCTACGAGCAGTACTTC. Its protein product is CASSPVTSGNSYEQYF.

The table lists this clone with a count of one. The gene calls are TRBV5-1 and TRBJ1-1; D is ambiguous. Germline values: CDR1 SGHRS, CDR2 YFSETQ. CDR3 length: 14 amino acids. The V end was cut by 0 bases, the J end by 5 bases, with 11 bases between. The CDR3 reads CASSLGGRLTEAFF. The CDR3 nucleotides are TGCGCCAGCAGCTTGGGAGGGAGATTGACTGAAGCTTTCTTT.

This chain joins TRBV19 and TRBJ1-1; D not certain. Germline loops: CDR1 LNHDA, CDR2 SQIVND (reference sequence). V was cut by 3 bases and J by 7 bases, with 12 bases left in between. The CDR3 covers 13 residues. The CDR3 DNA reads as TGTGCCAGTAGTATTCAGGTTGAGAATGAAGCTTTCTTT. Translation: CASSIQVENEAFF.

This chain connects TRBV2 to TRBJ1-2; 7 positions match TRBD1. The CDR3 totals 15 residues. With 1 base clipped from V and 3 bases from J, the junction kept 5 bases outside the gene matches. Per germline, CDR1 SNHLY and CDR2 FYNNEI. The DNA of the CDR3 is TGTGCCAGCAGTGAAGGATACAGGGGATACTATGGCTACACCTTC. It specifies CASSEGYRGYYGYTF.

The sample holds many counts of this clone. The chain combines TRBV4-2 with TRBJ2-5; maybe TRBD1 (5 bases). Germline CDR1 LGHNA, CDR2 YNFKEQ. This CDR3 has 13 residues. V was shortened by 6 bases and J by 2 bases, with 10 bases between the two germline ends. The CDR3: CASRGRTQETQYF. The CDR3 DNA is TGTGCCAGCAGGGGCAGGACACAAGAGACCCAGTACTTC.

V gene TRBV28 combines with J gene TRBJ1-5, with TRBD1 matching 10 bases. J lost 2 bases, V lost 4 bases, and 5 bases had no gene match. This CDR3 has 16 residues. The V gene's germline CDR1 is MDHEN and CDR2 SYDVKM. Here the CDR3 DNA reads TGTGCCAGCAGTTCCGCCGGGACAGGGGGCAATCAGCCCCAGCATTTT. It encodes CASSSAGTGGNQPQHF. Variable domain in full (rest from reference TRBV28 and TRBJ1-5): DVKVTQSSRYLVKRTGEKVFLECVQDMDHENMFWYRQDPGLGLRLIYFSYDVKMKEKGDIPEGYSVSREKKERFSLILESASTNQTSMYLCASSSAGTGGNQPQHFGDGTRLSIL.

The rearrangement joins TRBV11-3 to TRBJ2-5; the D gene is possibly TRBD1 (6 bases). The CDR3 covers 13 residues. From germline, CDR1 is SGHNT and CDR2 YENEEA. Trimming removed 6 bases at V and 3 bases at J, with 11 bases between. The CDR3 DNA sequence: TGTGCCAGCAGTCGAGGACAGAAAGAGACCCAGTACTTC. Amino acid sequence: CASSRGQKETQYF.

The CDR3 coding sequence is TGTGCCAGTAGTCGGGACAAAAGCAATCAGCCCCAGCATTTT. This translates into CASSRDKSNQPQHF. The chain couples TRBV19 to TRBJ1-5, with D possibly being TRBD1 (6 bases). This CDR3 contains 14 residues. V lost 5 bases, J lost 1 base, and 9 bases lay in between. In germline, CDR1 is LNHDA, CDR2 SQIVND (reference sequence).

CDR3 nucleotides: TGTGCCAGCAGTGAACTTTACCTAGGACAGCAATCCTACGAGCAGTACTTC. This translates into CASSELYLGQQSYEQYF. The rearrangement uses TRBV2 and TRBJ2-7, with a tentative D call TRBD1 (6 bases). Germline V lookup: CDR1 SNHLY, CDR2 FYNNEI. The CDR3 consists of 17 residues. Trimming pared 2 bases from V and 1 base from J, leaving 18 bases between.

The V and J genes are TRBV5-1 and TRBJ2-7; 10 bases are shared with TRBD1. Trimming removed 7 bases from V and 0 bases from J; junction bases left unmatched: 7. This CDR3 has 15 residues. The V gene's germline CDR1 is SGHRS and CDR2 YFSETQ. CDR3 DNA sequence: TGCGCCAGCCACCCGGGACAGGGGCTCTCCTACGAGCAGTACTTC. Amino acids: CASHPGQGLSYEQYF.

The rearrangement joins TRBV5-1 to TRBJ1-1, with D maybe TRBD1 (5 bases). V lost 4 bases, J lost 1 base, and 11 bases lay in between. This CDR3 is built from 14 residues. Germline CDR1 is SGHRS and CDR2 is YFSETQ. CDR3 nucleotide sequence: TGCGCCAGCAGCATAATTACAGGGAACACTGAAGCTTTCTTT. It translates to CASSIITGNTEAFF.

The gene calls are TRBV5-5 and TRBJ1-2; TRBD1 matches 8 bases. This CDR3 is built from 15 residues. V shed 0 bases and J 6 bases; nucleotides not matched to a gene: 7. Germline CDR1 is SGHKS and CDR2 is YYEKEE (reference sequence). The CDR3 nucleotides are TGTGCCAGCAGCTTGGGGGCCTCCAGGGGGCATGGCTACACCTTC. It specifies CASSLGASRGHGYTF.

The J gene is TRBJ1-1, the V gene TRBV6-5, with D possibly being TRBD1 (5 bases). The ends were cut back, 2 bases at V and 5 bases at J, with 12 bases in the middle. Germline CDR1 and CDR2: MNHEY and SVGAGI. The CDR3 spans 14 residues. The CDR3 bases are TGTGCCAGCAGTTACATTGGGGCTTATACTGAAGCTTTCTTT. Residues: CASSYIGAYTEAFF.

A single count supports this clone. The chain joins TRBV7-9 to TRBJ2-1; perhaps TRBD1 as D (5 bases). The CDR3 has 13 amino acids. V shed 6 bases and J shed 1 base, with 7 bases lying between them. The V gene's germline CDR1 is SEHNR and CDR2 FQNEAQ (reference sequence). CDR3 region: CASRTDSYNEQFF. The CDR3 DNA follows: TGTGCCAGCAGGACAGATTCCTACAATGAGCAGTTCTTC.

The chain links TRBV3-1 (or the pseudogene TRBV3-2) to TRBJ1-1; weak D call: TRBD1 (6 bases). There are 14 residues in the CDR3. Germline CDR1 LGHDT, CDR2 YNNKEL (reference sequence). Between the trimmed V and J ends, which lost 1 base and 6 bases, there was a span of 12 bases. CDR3 coding DNA: TGTGCCAGCAGCCAAGGGGGGCGGGCGGCTGAAGCTTTCTTT. It is translated as CASSQGGRAAEAFF.

This chain links TRBV7-9 with TRBJ2-1; the D gene is possibly TRBD1 (6 bases). The germline V gene has CDR1 SEHNR and CDR2 FQNEAQ (reference sequence). V was clipped by 5 bases and J by 0 bases, with 11 bases between them. CDR3 length equals 15 residues. CDR3: CASSRTGSSYNEQFF. The CDR3 region has the DNA TGTGCCAGCAGCAGAACAGGGAGCTCCTACAATGAGCAGTTCTTC.